This T cell receptor (beta chain) was captured by sequencing in a study of post-analysis software for immune sequencing data. Study-wide points: The five TRBV segments detected at higher frequency in patients than in controls included TRBV5-6, TRBV5-1 and TRBV20-1. Multiple sclerosis was associated with a significant reduction in normalized Chao1 diversity relative to controls.

Tagging with unique molecular identifiers was a feature of the TCR beta cDNA libraries. TCRdb re-called the PCR reads through MiXCR, storing one row per CDR3 protein. This sample has some 190,000 distinct CDR3 sequences, with over 25% found just once. The CDR3 sequence is 17 residues long. V shed 3 bases and J 5 bases; nucleotides not matched to a gene: 15. Germline V gene data show CDR1 as SGHRS and CDR2 as YFSETQ. This clonotype was found many times. The antigen remains unidentified. The sequenced sample was blood. The chain recombines TRBV5-1 with TRBJ2-3; 7 positions agree with TRBD2. The receptor was isolated from a girl aged 2-17 years with multiple sclerosis. The CDR3 region is CASSYAGTTYAGDTQYF. The CDR3 bases are TGCGCCAGCAGCTACGCCGGGACTACTTACGCAGGAGATACGCAGTATTTT.